These 23 T cell receptor beta chains came from one sample sequenced in a study of T cell responses to AZD1222 COVID-19 vaccine. Sequenced by immunoSEQ multiplex PCR; TCRdb stores in-frame clones only, minus some. The repertoire holds about 180,000 clones, with roughly 93% as singletons. The sequences come from peripheral blood, collected 28 days after the second dose of the MenACWY control vaccine. The receptors originated from an adult who received the MenACWY meningococcal vaccine as a control.

V gene TRBV19 combines with J gene TRBJ1-1; a possible D gene is TRBD1 (6 bases). This CDR3 has 13 residues. Germline CDR1 LNHDA, CDR2 SQIVND (reference sequence). Trimming removed 10 bases from V and 6 bases from J, with 18 bases in between. CDR3 loop: CATRSQGLAEAFF. The CDR3 nucleotides are TGTGCCACCAGATCGCAGGGGCTAGCTGAAGCTTTCTTT.

The chain employs TRBV11-2 and TRBJ2-1, with D unresolved. The V and J ends lost 5 bases and 0 bases respectively, with 14 bases between them. The CDR3 totals 16 residues. From germline, CDR1 is SGHAT and CDR2 FQNNGV. The CDR3 DNA is TGTGCCAGCAGCCGAGTCCTTGGAAGCTCCTACAATGAGCAGTTCTTC. As protein: CASSRVLGSSYNEQFF.

The chain uses TRBV30 and TRBJ1-4; TRBD1 is a possible D gene (6 bases). The CDR3 has 15 amino acids. Trimming removed 1 base at V and 4 bases at J, with 13 bases between. Per the germline V gene, CDR1 is GTSNPN and CDR2 is SVGIG (reference sequence). The CDR3 region is CAWSDRERGNEKLFF. DNA for the CDR3: TGTGCCTGGAGTGACAGGGAGAGGGGTAATGAAAAACTGTTTTTT.

This chain connects TRBV4-2 to TRBJ2-1; 9 bases are shared with TRBD2. Trimming took 4 bases from V and 0 from J; bases not matched to a gene: 7. CDR1 and CDR2 (germline): LGHNA, YNFKEQ. The CDR3 length is 17 residues. CDR3 sequence reads: CASSRSGGFSSYNEQFF. As DNA, the CDR3 is TGTGCCAGCAGCCGTAGCGGGGGTTTTAGCTCCTACAATGAGCAGTTCTTC.

The gene calls are TRBV6-4 and TRBJ1-5; 12 positions match TRBD1. Germline loops: CDR1 MRHNA, CDR2 SNTAGT. This CDR3 is 15 amino acids long. The ends lost 6 bases at V and 4 bases at J; junction bases unmatched: 4. In nucleotides, the CDR3 is TGTGCCAGCAGCCGGGACAGGGGGCCTAATCAGCCCCAGCATTTT. It codes for CASSRDRGPNQPQHF.

The V gene is TRBV3-1 (or the pseudogene TRBV3-2), the J gene TRBJ2-7; D is unclear. The CDR3 is 11 residues long. V lost 1 base and J 7 bases, leaving 5 bases between the germline ends. The germline gives CDR1 LGHDT, CDR2 YNNKEL (reference sequence). CDR3 in amino acids: CASSQGEEQYF. The CDR3, as DNA: TGTGCCAGCAGCCAAGGGGAAGAGCAGTACTTC.

V and J are TRBV4-3 and TRBJ1-1; the D is unclear. The V and J ends lost 1 base and 1 base respectively, with 7 bases between them. The CDR3 contains 14 residues. Germline CDR1 reads LGHNA; CDR2 reads YSLEER. CDR3 loop: CASSQVAANTEAFF. The CDR3 nucleotides are TGCGCCAGCAGCCAAGTGGCCGCGAACACTGAAGCTTTCTTT.

For this clone: Other DNA sequences in the same sample also yield this CDR3. The chain couples TRBV7-3 to TRBJ1-1; D not certain. Germline assignment: CDR1 SGHTA and CDR2 FQGTGA. The CDR3 covers 13 residues. V dropped 6 bases and J dropped 1 base, with 9 bases sitting between them. The CDR3 DNA reads TGTGCCAGCAGTTTAGGAAGGAACACTGAAGCTTTCTTT. This sequence encodes CASSLGRNTEAFF.

V and J are TRBV5-5 and TRBJ2-7, with 8 bases fitting TRBD1. Germline V lookup: CDR1 SGHKS, CDR2 YYEKEE (reference sequence). With 4 bases clipped from V and 5 bases from J, the junction kept 5 bases outside the gene matches. CDR3 size: 13 residues. The CDR3 loop is CASSTRQGHEQYF. CDR3 nucleotide sequence: TGTGCCAGCAGCACCCGACAGGGGCACGAGCAGTACTTC.

The CDR3 here is CASSFIGDYGYTF. Written as DNA, the CDR3 is TGTGCCAGCAGTTTCATTGGGGACTATGGCTACACCTTC. This chain uses TRBV27 with TRBJ1-2; D is undetermined. CDR3 length: 13 residues. Trimming shortened V by 3 bases and J by 3 bases, and 8 bases separated the two germline ends. The V gene's germline CDR1 is MNHEY and CDR2 SMNVEV (reference sequence).

CDR3 DNA sequence: TGTGCCGCGAATAGCGGGGGGGAGACCGGGGAGCTGTTTTTT. It yields the protein CAANSGGETGELFF. The J gene is TRBJ2-2, the V gene TRBV10-3, with 11 nucleotides matching TRBD2. CDR1 is ENHRY, CDR2 SYGVKD, per germline. V shed 11 bases and J 5 bases; nucleotides not matched to a gene: 7. This CDR3 is built from 14 residues.

This chain connects TRBV7-9 to TRBJ2-5; weak D call: TRBD1 (7 bases). The CDR3 spans 16 residues. Trimming shortened V by 2 bases and J by 4 bases, and 17 bases separated the two germline ends. Germline loops: CDR1 SEHNR, CDR2 FQNEAQ (reference sequence). CDR3 protein: CASSLRSQGGTETQYF. CDR3 bases: TGTGCCAGCAGCTTAAGGTCCCAGGGGGGTACAGAGACCCAGTACTTC.

V is TRBV10-3 and J is TRBJ2-7; no clear D gene. V was clipped by 5 bases and J by 0 bases, with 5 bases between them. Germline V lookup: CDR1 ENHRY, CDR2 SYGVKD. The length of the CDR3 is 12 residues. Here the CDR3 DNA reads TGTGCCATCAGTTCGAACTCCTACGAGCAGTACTTC. It specifies CAISSNSYEQYF.

This sequence joins TRBV5-1 and TRBJ2-7, with a possible D match to TRBD2 (6 bases). The length of the CDR3 is 14 residues. V gave up 5 bases and J gave up 4 bases, with 16 bases separating them. Looked up from germline, CDR1 is SGHRS and CDR2 is YFSETQ. The CDR3 coding sequence is TGCGCCAGCAGTCTTGCGGGGATGGGTTACGAGCAGTACTTC. It is translated as CASSLAGMGYEQYF.

The J gene is TRBJ1-6, the V gene TRBV12-5; the match to TRBD1 covers 8 bases. The CDR3 has 13 amino acids. The germline V gene has CDR1 LGHNT and CDR2 FRNRAP. V lost 6 bases to trimming and J lost 10 bases; unmatched junction nucleotides: 5. CDR3 residues: CASGRTGYSPLHF. CDR3 in DNA: TGTGCTAGTGGCCGGACAGGGTACTCACCCCTCCACTTT.

The chain uses TRBV5-4 and TRBJ1-1, with 7 nucleotides matching TRBD1. CDR1 SGHNT and CDR2 YYREEE come from the germline V gene (reference sequence). CDR3 size: 12 residues. V lost 4 bases, J lost 4 bases, and 1 base stayed unmatched. Here the CDR3 DNA reads TGTGCCAGCAGCAGACAGGGCACTGAAGCTTTCTTT. This translates into CASSRQGTEAFF. Full variable domain (outside the CDR3, taken from reference TRBV5-4 and TRBJ1-1): ETGVTQSPTHLIKTRGQQVTLRCSSQSGHNTVSWYQQALGQGPQFIFQYYREEENGRGNFPPRFSGLQFPNYSSELNVNALELDDSALYLCASSRQGTEAFFGQGTRLTVV.

Here the CDR3 DNA reads TGTGCCAGCAGTAGGGGTGAGAGCAATCAGCCCCAGCATTTT. The encoded protein is CASSRGESNQPQHF. The rearrangement joins TRBV2 to TRBJ1-5, with a tentative D call TRBD1 (5 bases). The CDR3 is 14 residues long. V was cut by 5 bases and J by 1 base, with 9 bases left in between. In germline, CDR1 is SNHLY, CDR2 FYNNEI.

The rearrangement joins TRBV30 to TRBJ2-5; D is perhaps TRBD1 or TRBD2 (5 bases each). CDR3 length: 14 residues. V gave up 0 bases and J gave up 4 bases, with 12 bases separating them. Germline V gene lookup returns CDR1 GTSNPN and CDR2 SVGIG (reference sequence). The CDR3 nucleotides read TGTGCCTGGAGTGTTTGGGGTGGGGGAGAGACCCAGTACTTC. As protein: CAWSVWGGGETQYF. Together with reference TRBV30 and TRBJ2-5, the CDR3 gives the full variable domain: SQTIHQWPATLVQPVGSPLSLECTVEGTSNPNLYWYRQAAGRGLQLLFYSVGIGQISSEVPQNLSASRPQDRQFILSSKKLLLSDSGFYLCAWSVWGGGETQYFGPGTRLLVL.

The DNA for the CDR3 is TGTGCCAGCAGCCGACAGGGTGTCGAGCAGTACTTC. Its protein is CASSRQGVEQYF. V gene TRBV5-6 combines with J gene TRBJ2-7; 7 bases are shared with TRBD1. Germline trimming cut 4 bases from V and 6 bases from J; bases unmatched to any gene: 4. Germline assignment: CDR1 SGHDT and CDR2 YYEEEE. The CDR3 length is 12 residues.

The chain carries TRBV27 and TRBJ1-2; D is undetermined. The V gene's germline CDR1 is MNHEY and CDR2 SMNVEV (reference sequence). The CDR3 has 14 amino acids. V dropped 6 bases and J dropped 3 bases, with 14 bases sitting between them. The CDR3 region has the DNA TGTGCCAGCAGCCCTCAGACGGACCACTATGGCTACACCTTC. Encoded protein: CASSPQTDHYGYTF.

The chain carries TRBV7-2 and TRBJ2-1; D is perhaps TRBD2 (5 bases). V dropped 1 base and J dropped 4 bases, with 14 bases sitting between them. This CDR3 is built from 16 residues. From germline, CDR1 is SGHTA and CDR2 FQGNSA. CDR3 DNA sequence: TGTGCCAGCAGCTTAGGAGGGTCAGTTGGGTACAATGAGCAGTTCTTC. It specifies CASSLGGSVGYNEQFF.

This chain connects TRBV5-1 to TRBJ2-3, with 8 positions matching TRBD1. CDR3 size: 16 residues. V shed 4 bases and J 0 bases; nucleotides not matched to a gene: 7. Germline V lookup: CDR1 SGHRS, CDR2 YFSETQ. The CDR3: CASSTRQGHSTDTQYF. The CDR3 coding sequence is TGCGCCAGCAGCACACGACAGGGGCACAGCACAGATACGCAGTATTTT.

The chain carries TRBV4-1 and TRBJ1-3; no clear D. CDR1 is MGHRA and CDR2 is YSYEKL in the germline V gene. The CDR3 is made up of 15 amino acids. The V and J ends lost 1 base and 7 bases respectively, with 14 bases between them. CDR3 residues: CASSQALGTGNTIYF. Here the CDR3 DNA reads TGCGCCAGCAGCCAAGCCTTAGGAACCGGGAACACCATATATTTT.